The clone carrying this TCR beta chain showed up just a few times. Its antigen is currently unknown. PCR was performed a second time for about 6 to 12 cycles using a sample-barcoded 5' primer and a J-beta primer mix. Template switching added a 12-random-nucleotide identifier to every cDNA molecule. MiXCR, applied by TCRdb to the 5' RACE reads, yields one record per CDR3 protein. The sample contains some 1.5 million distinct CDR3 sequences, 42% of which appear only once. The V segment lost 1 base and the J segment 4 bases; nucleotides outside the gene matches: 16. CDR3 length: 19 residues. CDR1 is SGHTA, CDR2 FQGNSA, per germline. The sample comes from a study of blood T cells in healthy people across ages. Whole-study results and caveats: Higher diversity and more naive CD4+ cells were features of long-lived donors, compared to aged donors. Donor CMV status was unknown, possibly confounding expanded clonotype changes.

The source material was blood. This chain links TRBV7-2 with TRBJ2-7, with 10 nucleotides matching TRBD2. This TCR was recovered from a woman aged 18-29 years in good health. The DNA of the CDR3 is TGTGCCAGCAGCTTAGTATCCCCGGCTAGCGGGAGTGCTTATTACGAGCAGTACTTC. Translating gives CASSLVSPASGSAYYEQYF.